Following are 11 T cell receptor beta chains from one sample sequenced in a study of blood T cell repertoires in COVID-19 (dated by TCRdb to the early 2020s). Libraries were made using the immunoSEQ multiplex PCR assay. Not all clones reach the TCRdb copy of this immuneACCESS table, which keeps in-frame sequences only. Checked studies attribute under half of the gap to unresolved V genes and leave the rest unexplained. In this sample the table shows around 250,000 clones, 84% of which occur a single time. Of the sample, less than 10% falls within the top ten clones. Sequenced: peripheral blood. Source of these receptors: a human donor in a cohort sampled during active COVID-19.

This clone showed up just a few times. The chain combines TRBV29-1 with TRBJ2-7; D may be TRBD1 (6 bases). Trimming left V 5 bases short and J 5 bases short, with 16 bases between. This CDR3 comprises 13 residues. Germline V gives CDR1 SQVTM, CDR2 ANQGSEA. The CDR3 DNA sequence: TGCAGCGTTTCCACCCAGGGGTGGGACGAGCAGTACTTC. This sequence encodes CSVSTQGWDEQYF.

This chain uses TRBV7-2 with TRBJ1-5, with D tentatively TRBD1 (5 bases). CDR1 is SGHTA, CDR2 FQGNSA, per germline. The CDR3 totals 16 residues. The V end lost 0 bases, the J end lost 6 bases, and 15 bases lay between the germline ends. The CDR3 here is CASSLAFQGGSQPQHF. CDR3 nucleotide sequence: TGTGCCAGCAGCTTAGCGTTCCAGGGAGGAAGTCAGCCCCAGCATTTT.

The V call is TRBV21-1, the J call TRBJ1-5; the listed D gene, TRBD1, was not tested against the DNA. TRBV21-1 is noted as a pseudogene. The CDR3 has 14 residues. In DNA, the CDR3 is TGTGCCAGCAGCAAAGACAGCCTCAATCAGCCCCAGCATTTT. It translates to CASSKDSLNQPQHF.

The CDR3 reads CASAIQGSGSNQPQHF. In nucleotides, the CDR3 is TGTGCCAGCGCAATACAGGGCTCCGGTAGCAATCAGCCCCAGCATTTT. This sequence joins TRBV28 and TRBJ1-5; D possibly corresponds to TRBD1 (6 bases). Trimming cost V 8 bases and J 0 bases, with 17 bases left between them. Germline lookup yields CDR1 MDHEN and CDR2 SYDVKM. The length of the CDR3 is 16 residues.

This chain uses TRBV5-1 with TRBJ2-7, with D possibly TRBD2 on 6 matching bases. The CDR3 extends over 13 amino acids. The germline V gene has CDR1 SGHRS and CDR2 YFSETQ. V dropped 4 bases and J dropped 2 bases, with 10 bases sitting between them. The CDR3 sequence is CASSGLKPYEQYF. The CDR3 DNA is TGCGCCAGCAGCGGACTAAAACCCTACGAGCAGTACTTC. Full variable domain (remainder filled in from reference TRBV5-1 and TRBJ2-7): KAGVTQTPRYLIKTRGQQVTLSCSPISGHRSVSWYQQTPGQGLQFLFEYFSETQRNKGNFPGRFSGRQFSNSRSEMNVSTLELGDSALYLCASSGLKPYEQYFGPGTRLTVT.

In nucleotides, the CDR3 is TGTGCCAGCAGCCCTCAGACAGGGAAGCAGCCCCAGCATTTT. Translating gives CASSPQTGKQPQHF. This chain uses TRBV7-6 with TRBJ1-5, with 7 positions matching TRBD1. V shed 5 bases, J shed 7 bases, and the junction held 8 bases outside the gene matches. CDR1 is SGHVS and CDR2 is FNYEAQ in the germline V gene. The CDR3 runs to 14 residues.

On this clone itself: The junction departs from germline at one end; a sequencing error may be responsible. The chain joins TRBV19 to TRBJ1-4, with TRBD1 matching over 7 bases. CDR3 length equals 15 residues. Per germline, CDR1 LNHDA and CDR2 SQIVND (reference sequence). The CDR3 sequence: CASRRDRVANEKLFF. DNA for the CDR3: TGTGCCAGTAGACGCGACAGGGTGGCTAACGAAAAACTGTTTTTT.

This clone was seen repeatedly, ten times or more. This sequence joins TRBV18 and TRBJ1-1; tentative D call: TRBD1 (6 bases). Per the germline V gene, CDR1 is KGHSH and CDR2 is LQKENI. Trimming removed 6 bases from V and 1 base from J, with 18 bases in between. There are 16 residues in the CDR3. This CDR3 is CASSIGRGMENTEAFF. In DNA, the CDR3 is TGTGCCAGCTCCATAGGCAGGGGTATGGAGAACACTGAAGCTTTCTTT.

V gene TRBV6-2 or TRBV6-3 combines with J gene TRBJ1-1; 8 bases align to TRBD1. The CDR3 runs 16 residues. Per germline, CDR1 MNHEY and CDR2 SVGEGT. V was pared by 2 bases and J by 0 bases, with 5 bases of the junction left unmatched. The CDR3 sequence is CASSYPPDRVNTEAFF. The CDR3 DNA reads TGTGCCAGCAGTTACCCCCCGGACAGGGTGAACACTGAAGCTTTCTTT.

This clone was detected only once. J is TRBJ1-4 and V is TRBV5-4, with 10 bases lining up with TRBD1. CDR3 length: 17 amino acids. Germline CDR1 is SGHNT and CDR2 is YYREEE (reference sequence). The trim removed 6 bases at V and 0 bases at J, leaving 8 bases unmatched. The CDR3 coding sequence is TGTGCCAGCACCCTAGTTGGACAGGGGGCAACTAATGAAAAACTGTTTTTT. Protein: CASTLVGQGATNEKLFF.

V gene TRBV18 combines with J gene TRBJ1-2, with D perhaps matching TRBD1 (5 bases). The germline V gene encodes CDR1 KGHSH and CDR2 LQKENI. Trimming took off 0 bases at V and 1 base at J, with 15 bases between the two ends. The CDR3 runs 17 residues. The CDR3 coding sequence is TGTGCCAGCTCACCACCAGTACAGGTCCAAGTTAACTATGGCTACACCTTC. The encoded protein is CASSPPVQVQVNYGYTF.